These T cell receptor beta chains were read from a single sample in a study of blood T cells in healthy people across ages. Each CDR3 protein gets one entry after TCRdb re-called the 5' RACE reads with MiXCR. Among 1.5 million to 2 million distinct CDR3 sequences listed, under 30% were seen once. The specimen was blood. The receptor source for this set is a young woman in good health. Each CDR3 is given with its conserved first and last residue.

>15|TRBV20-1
CSAFGLAGATDTQYF
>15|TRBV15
CATSRGTSETFEQFF
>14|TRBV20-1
CSARVPGIAYGYTF
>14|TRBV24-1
CATSATGGYNEQFF
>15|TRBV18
CASSPTLAGGNEQYF
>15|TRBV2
CASTQQGINNSPLHF
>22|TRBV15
CATSRDLAGALPNTANTGELFF
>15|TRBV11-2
CASNEREGPPNEQFF
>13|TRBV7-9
CASSSTANSPLHF
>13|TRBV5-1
CASNPGDKNIQYF
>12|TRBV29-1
CSVQGGEETQYF
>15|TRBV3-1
CANSQPGARTDTQYF
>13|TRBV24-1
CATSGRFNGELFF
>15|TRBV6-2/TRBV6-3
CASSFLRETNEKLFF
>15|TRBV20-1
CSARGARGLSYEQYF
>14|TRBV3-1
CASSQEGMQAEAFF
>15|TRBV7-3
CASSLTGSGDNELFF
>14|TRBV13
CASSREVGGNEQFF
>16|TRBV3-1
CASSQRGVSSYNEQYF
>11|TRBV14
CASSQKKSQYF
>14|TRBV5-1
CASASQGFGGEPFF
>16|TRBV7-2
CAGSLRGQGSGDVQFF
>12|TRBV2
CASSGGARGYTF
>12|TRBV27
CASRSGFGGYTF
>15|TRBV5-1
CASSPFSSRDNEQFF
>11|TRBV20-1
CSSGVQETQYF
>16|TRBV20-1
CSAKGLAELNSYEQYF
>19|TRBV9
CASSVEGRGGGTSSDTQYF
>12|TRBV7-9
CASSPTGPEQYF
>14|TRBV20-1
CSAKTGGVNTEAFF
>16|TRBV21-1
CASSKFWRKSTDTQYF
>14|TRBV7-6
CASSFQENTGELFF
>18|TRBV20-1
CSARATGRLVSSYNEQFF
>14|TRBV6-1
CASSELTGPEEAFF
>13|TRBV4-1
CASSPQGVHEQYF
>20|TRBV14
CASSPKGPGVRGSSYNEQFF
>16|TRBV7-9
CASSITGVSSYNEQYF
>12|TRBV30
CAWSPQTQKQFF
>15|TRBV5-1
CASSDTGRIDTEAFF
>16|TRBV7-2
CASSPFRLIGSYEQYF
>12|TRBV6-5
CASTTGASGYTF
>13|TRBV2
CATRTVYWTEAFF
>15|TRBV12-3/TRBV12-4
CASSKRQGEADTQYF
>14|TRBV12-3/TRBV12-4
CASSGASKGTEAFF